The present T cell receptor (beta chain) was sequenced within a study of blood T cell repertoires in COVID-19. Study-level background: PBMCs, B-cell-depleted T cells, or T cells provided the cDNA or gDNA that made up the material.

This CDR3 is 15 amino acids long. CDR1 is LGHDT, CDR2 YNNKEL, per germline (reference sequence). J lost 2 bases, V lost 1 base, and 5 bases had no gene match. As regards this clone: In the same sample, other DNA sequences code for this CDR3.

As handled by the study authors: Reference gene primers were amplified, and this amplification served to estimate nucleated cell counts. Data came from immunoSEQ multiplex PCR; TCRdb stores just in-frame clones and leaves some out. For V, J and clone size, that table is used; D and trimming come from the DNA. The table lists more than 150,000 clones, 83% of them singletons. The receptor comes from a woman aged 35 to 49 with acute or convalescent COVID-19. The sequencing sample was made of peripheral blood. The rearrangement uses TRBV3-1 (or the pseudogene TRBV3-2) and TRBJ2-7, with TRBD1 matching 7 bases. The chain's CDR3 is CASSQGRDSTYEQYF. In DNA, the CDR3 is TGTGCCAGCAGCCAAGGCCGGGACAGTACCTACGAGCAGTACTTC.